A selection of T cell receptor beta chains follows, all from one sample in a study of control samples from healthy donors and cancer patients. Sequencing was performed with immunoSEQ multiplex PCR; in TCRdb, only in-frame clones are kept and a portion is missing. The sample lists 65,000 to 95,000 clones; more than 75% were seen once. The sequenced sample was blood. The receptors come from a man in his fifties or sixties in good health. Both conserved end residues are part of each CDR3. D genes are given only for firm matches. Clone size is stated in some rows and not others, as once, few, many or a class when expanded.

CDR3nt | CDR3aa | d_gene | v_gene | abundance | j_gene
TGTGCCAGCAGAGCTAGCGGGGGAGTCACAGATACGCAGTATTTT | CASRASGGVTDTQYF | TRBD2 | TRBV5-4 | . | TRBJ2-3
TGTGCCAGCAGTCTACAGCGATTAAACTATGGCTACACCTTC | CASSLQRLNYGYTF | . | TRBV28 | . | TRBJ1-2
TGCAGTACTGGTCCAGATACGCAGTATTTT | CSTGPDTQYF | . | TRBV20-1 | . | TRBJ2-3
TGTGCCAGCTCAGCCAGGGAACAGGGGTACTACGAGCAGTACTTC | CASSAREQGYYEQYF | TRBD1 | TRBV18 | . | TRBJ2-7
TGTGCCAGCAGTTCCCCGGGGCGGGGGGTACACAATGAGCAGTTCTTC | CASSSPGRGVHNEQFF | TRBD2 | TRBV6-2/TRBV6-3 | . | TRBJ2-1
TGCGCCAGCAGTGAGTCGAAATTGTCCCTGAACACCGGGGAGCTGTTTTTT | CASSESKLSLNTGELFF | . | TRBV10-1 | . | TRBJ2-2
TGTGCCTGGAGTGTAAAGGGGGCGGGGAACACCGGGGAGCTGTTTTTT | CAWSVKGAGNTGELFF | TRBD1 | TRBV30 | . | TRBJ2-2
TGTGCCAGTAACCGGGGAAGTCTTGGTAATGAAAAACTGTTTTTT | CASNRGSLGNEKLFF | . | TRBV19 | once | TRBJ1-4
TGTGCCAGCAGTTTTCAGGGGGAAAACTATGGCTACACCTTC | CASSFQGENYGYTF | TRBD1 | TRBV27 | . | TRBJ1-2
TGTGCCAGTAGTATAGCTAGCGGGAGCTTTAGCACAGATACGCAGTATTTT | CASSIASGSFSTDTQYF | TRBD2 | TRBV19 | . | TRBJ2-3
TGTGCCAGCAGCCCACGGGGCGGGGTGACCCGGGGGACCCAGTACTTC | CASSPRGGVTRGTQYF | . | TRBV3-1/TRBV3-2 | . | TRBJ2-5
TGTGCCAGCAGCCAGAGCGCCGGGACAGGGGCCTACGAGCAGTACTTC | CASSQSAGTGAYEQYF | TRBD1 | TRBV3-1/TRBV3-2 | . | TRBJ2-7
TGCGCCAGCAGCGCCGGGACAGGGGGACTTGAAGCTTTCTTT | CASSAGTGGLEAFF | TRBD1 | TRBV5-1 | . | TRBJ1-1
TGTGCCAGCGTACGCAGGGGGAAAACCTACAATGAGCAGTTCTTC | CASVRRGKTYNEQFF | TRBD1 | TRBV7-9 | . | TRBJ2-1
TGCGCCAGCAGCTTGGGCGGGGGATCCTACAATGAGCAGTTCTTC | CASSLGGGSYNEQFF | TRBD2 | TRBV5-1 | once | TRBJ2-1
TGTGCCAGCACCCGGGGAGGGGGACCCGGGGAGCTGTTTTTT | CASTRGGGPGELFF | . | TRBV9 | . | TRBJ2-2
TGTGCCAGCAGCTTGGCCGGGGGTGGCTACACCTTC | CASSLAGGGYTF | . | TRBV5-4 | . | TRBJ1-2
TGTGCCAGCTCACCAAACGGTGAGGAGACCCAGTACTTC | CASSPNGEETQYF | . | TRBV18 | . | TRBJ2-5
TGCAGTGCTAGTGGTGTTAGCGGGACGGGAGATACGCAGTATTTT | CSASGVSGTGDTQYF | TRBD2 | TRBV20-1 | few | TRBJ2-3
TGTGCCAGCAGCTTGGCCGGCTATTCTAGCACAGATACGCAGTATTTT | CASSLAGYSSTDTQYF | . | TRBV5-5 | . | TRBJ2-3
TGTGCCAGCAGCCAAGATCGACAGGGGACGGGCAATGAGCAGTTCTTC | CASSQDRQGTGNEQFF | TRBD1 | TRBV14 | few | TRBJ2-1
TGTGCCAGCAGGGGGGATTGGGAGACCCAGTACTTC | CASRGDWETQYF | . | TRBV27 | many | TRBJ2-5
TGCGCCAGCAGCTCGGACAGGACTTATGGCTACACCTTC | CASSSDRTYGYTF | TRBD1 | TRBV5-1 | . | TRBJ1-2
TGTGCCAGCAGTTATATCGGAGACACCGGGGAGCTGTTTTTT | CASSYIGDTGELFF | . | TRBV6-2/TRBV6-3 | few | TRBJ2-2
TGCGCCAGCAGCCTTAGAGTGGATGAGCAGTTCTTC | CASSLRVDEQFF | . | TRBV4-1 | . | TRBJ2-1
TGTGCCAGCAGCTCCAAGGGCGGGACAGGGGCCTTGAACACTGAAGCTTTCTTT | CASSSKGGTGALNTEAFF | TRBD1 | TRBV7-2 | few | TRBJ1-1
TGTGCCAGCAGCCCAGGCCCCACGGGAGGGAGCACAGATACGCAGTATTTT | CASSPGPTGGSTDTQYF | TRBD2 | TRBV4-2 | . | TRBJ2-3
TGCGCCAGCAGCTTGGAGGCGGGAGCGTCGGAGACCCAGTACTTC | CASSLEAGASETQYF | TRBD2 | TRBV5-1 | . | TRBJ2-5
TGTGCCAGTAGGATAAAAGGCGGAAACACTGAAGCTTTCTTT | CASRIKGGNTEAFF | . | TRBV19 | . | TRBJ1-1
TGTGCCAGCAGTTCGGGGGCGGACTCCTACGAGCAGTACTTC | CASSSGADSYEQYF | . | TRBV7-9 | . | TRBJ2-7
TGTGCCAGTAGTATATCACTAGGACCCTACAATGAGCAGTTCTTC | CASSISLGPYNEQFF | . | TRBV19 | . | TRBJ2-1
TGCGCCAGCCGGCCAGATAGAAACTATGGCTACACCTTC | CASRPDRNYGYTF | . | TRBV5-1 | . | TRBJ1-2
TGTGCCAGCAGCCGACCTAGTCAGGGGTACGAGCAGTACTTC | CASSRPSQGYEQYF | . | TRBV27 | . | TRBJ2-7
TGTGCCAGCAGCTCACCGGGGGCAGCCGAACTGCGAAACTATGGCTACACCTTC | CASSSPGAAELRNYGYTF | . | TRBV7-2 | medium-sized | TRBJ1-2
TGTGCCAGCAGGGGGGGCGCGACAGATCCCTATGGCTACACCTTC | CASRGGATDPYGYTF | . | TRBV25-1 | . | TRBJ1-2
TGTGCCAGCAGCTTGGACAGGGCAGCCTACAATGAGCAGTTCTTC | CASSLDRAAYNEQFF | . | TRBV5-4 | . | TRBJ2-1
TGTGCCAGCAGCTATAGCGGGTTGAACACCGGGGAGCTGTTTTTT | CASSYSGLNTGELFF | TRBD2 | TRBV3-1/TRBV3-2 | once | TRBJ2-2